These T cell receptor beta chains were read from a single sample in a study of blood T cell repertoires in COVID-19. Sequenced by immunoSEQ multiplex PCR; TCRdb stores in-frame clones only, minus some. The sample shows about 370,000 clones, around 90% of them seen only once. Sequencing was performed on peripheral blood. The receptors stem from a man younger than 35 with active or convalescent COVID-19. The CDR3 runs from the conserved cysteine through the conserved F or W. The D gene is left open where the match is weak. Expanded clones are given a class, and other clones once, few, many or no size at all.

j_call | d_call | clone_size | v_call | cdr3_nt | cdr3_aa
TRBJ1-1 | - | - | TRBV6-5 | TGTGCCAGCAGTTACTCGTTTTCGGGGAACACTGAAGCTTTCTTT | CASSYSFSGNTEAFF
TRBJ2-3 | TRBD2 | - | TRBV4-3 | TGCGCCAGCAGCCCCTCAAGATCTGGCGGGGGGCCGCAGTATTTT | CASSPSRSGGGPQYF
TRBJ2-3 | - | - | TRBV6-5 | TGTGCCAGCAGTTACTCGAGATCTACCTCAGGGGAGTATTTT | CASSYSRSTSGEYF
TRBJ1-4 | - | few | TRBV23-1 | TGCGCCAGCAACCTCCGATGGGGGGCAACTAATGAAAAACTGTTTTTT | CASNLRWGATNEKLFF
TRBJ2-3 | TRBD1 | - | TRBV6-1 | TGTGCCAGCAGTGCCCCGCGAACGCAGGGGGCGGTTTTAGCAGATACGCAGTATTTT | CASSAPRTQGAVLADTQYF
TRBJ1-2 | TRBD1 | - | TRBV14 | TGTGCCAGCAGCCGCACAGGGGAAGGGAATGGCTACACCTTC | CASSRTGEGNGYTF
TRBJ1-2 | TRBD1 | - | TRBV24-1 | TGTGCCACCAGCGCAGACCCCAGGGGACAGGGGGCTGGAGGCTACACCTTC | CATSADPRGQGAGGYTF
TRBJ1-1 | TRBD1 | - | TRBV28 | TGTGCCAGCAGTTTCGGGACAGGGGGCGTGAACACTGAAGCTTTCTTT | CASSFGTGGVNTEAFF
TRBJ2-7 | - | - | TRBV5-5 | TGTGCCAGCAGCTTCGGAGGAGGCTCCTACGAGCAGTACTTC | CASSFGGGSYEQYF
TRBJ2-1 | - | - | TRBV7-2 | TGTGCCAGCAGCTTCGAGGGTCGGGGTCCTTACAATGAGCAGTTCTTC | CASSFEGRGPYNEQFF
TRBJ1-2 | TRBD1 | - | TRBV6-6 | TGTGCCAGCAGTCCCCAGGACAGGGGCACCGATATAGGGGGCTACACCTTC | CASSPQDRGTDIGGYTF
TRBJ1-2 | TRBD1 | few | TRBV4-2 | TGTGCCAGCAGCCAAGAACAGGGGATGAACGGCTACACCTTC | CASSQEQGMNGYTF
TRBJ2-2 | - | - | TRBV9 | TGTGCCAGCAGCCCCGGACTCGGAAACACCGGGGAGCTGTTTTTT | CASSPGLGNTGELFF
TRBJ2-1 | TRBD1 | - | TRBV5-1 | TGCGCCAGCAGCTCCACTACCGGGACAGCATACAATGAGCAGTTCTTC | CASSSTTGTAYNEQFF
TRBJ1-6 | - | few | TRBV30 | TGTGCCTGGAGACTGGGTAAGGGGCCTAAGGGACCCCTCCACTTT | CAWRLGKGPKGPLHF
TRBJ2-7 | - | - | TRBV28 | TGTGCCAGCAGTTCCCAGTACGAGCAGTACTTC | CASSSQYEQYF
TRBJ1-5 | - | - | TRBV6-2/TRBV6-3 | TGTGCCAGCAGTCGTACCCAACCAGGGTACGAGCAGCCCCAGCATTTT | CASSRTQPGYEQPQHF
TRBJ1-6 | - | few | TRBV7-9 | TGTGCCGAGAGCTCCGGGGGGGGTGGTTCACCCCTCCACTTT | CAESSGGGGSPLHF
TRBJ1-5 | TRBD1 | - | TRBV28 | TGTGCCAGCAGTTTACCCGACAGGGAAGGTCAGCCCCAGCATTTT | CASSLPDREGQPQHF
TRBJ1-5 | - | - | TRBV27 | TGTGCCAGCAGTTTATCCTCGTTAAGCAATCAGCCCCAGCATTTT | CASSLSSLSNQPQHF
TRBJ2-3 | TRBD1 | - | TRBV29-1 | TGCAGCACCTGGGGACAGGAGACAAACGGAGATACGCAGTATTTT | CSTWGQETNGDTQYF
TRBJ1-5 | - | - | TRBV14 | TGTGCCAGCAGCCAAGCAGGGGCAGGCAATCAGCCCCAGCATTTT | CASSQAGAGNQPQHF
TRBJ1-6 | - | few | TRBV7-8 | TGTGCCAGCAGCTCCGGGCGCCGGGACACCAATTCACCCCTCCACTTT | CASSSGRRDTNSPLHF
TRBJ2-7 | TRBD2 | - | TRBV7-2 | TGTGCCAGCAGCAAAATCCCGGGACTAGGATTCGAATACGAGCAGTACTTC | CASSKIPGLGFEYEQYF
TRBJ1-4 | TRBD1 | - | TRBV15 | TGTGCCACCAGCAGAGATCTCCAGGGGGCGAATGAAAAACTGTTTTTT | CATSRDLQGANEKLFF
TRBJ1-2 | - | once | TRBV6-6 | TGTGCCAGCAATAATCGGCGGGGCCAAAACTATGGCTACACCTTC | CASNNRRGQNYGYTF
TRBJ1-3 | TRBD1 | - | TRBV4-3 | TGCGCCAGCAGCCAAGCCCCAGGGGGCTCTGGAAACACCATATATTTT | CASSQAPGGSGNTIYF
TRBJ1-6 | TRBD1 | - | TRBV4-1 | TGCGCCAGCAGCCCGTCTCAGGGGGATTCACCCCTCCACTTT | CASSPSQGDSPLHF